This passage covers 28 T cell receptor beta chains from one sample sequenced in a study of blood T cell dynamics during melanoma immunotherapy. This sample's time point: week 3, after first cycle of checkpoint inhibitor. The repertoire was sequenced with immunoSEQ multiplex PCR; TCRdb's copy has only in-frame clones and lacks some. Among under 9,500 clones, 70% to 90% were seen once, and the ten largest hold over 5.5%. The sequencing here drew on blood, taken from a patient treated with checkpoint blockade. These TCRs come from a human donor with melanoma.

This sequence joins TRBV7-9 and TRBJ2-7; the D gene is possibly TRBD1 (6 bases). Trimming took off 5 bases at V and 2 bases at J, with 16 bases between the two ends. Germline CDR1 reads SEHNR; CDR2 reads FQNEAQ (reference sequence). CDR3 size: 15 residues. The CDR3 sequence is CASSQQKTGTYEQYF. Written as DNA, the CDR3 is TGTGCCAGCAGCCAACAAAAGACAGGAACCTACGAGCAGTACTTC.

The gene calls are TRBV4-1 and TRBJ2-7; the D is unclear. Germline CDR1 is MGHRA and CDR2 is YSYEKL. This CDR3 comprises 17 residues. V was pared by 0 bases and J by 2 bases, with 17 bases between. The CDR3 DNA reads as TGCGCCAGCAGCCAAGAAGGATCGGTTGCCCTCCCCTACGAGCAGTACTTC. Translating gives CASSQEGSVALPYEQYF.

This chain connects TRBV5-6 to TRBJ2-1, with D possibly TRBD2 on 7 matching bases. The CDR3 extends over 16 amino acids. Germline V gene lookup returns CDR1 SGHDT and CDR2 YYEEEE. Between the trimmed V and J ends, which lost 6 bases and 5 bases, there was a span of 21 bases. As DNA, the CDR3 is TGTGCCAGCACCCTAGTGAGGGGGGGCGGGAACAATGAGCAGTTCTTC. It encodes CASTLVRGGGNNEQFF.

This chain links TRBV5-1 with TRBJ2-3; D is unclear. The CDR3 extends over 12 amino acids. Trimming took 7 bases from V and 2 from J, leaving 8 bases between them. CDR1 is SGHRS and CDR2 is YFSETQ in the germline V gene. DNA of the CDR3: TGCGCCAGCCTGGCTGACACAGATACGCAGTATTTT. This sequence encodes CASLADTDTQYF.

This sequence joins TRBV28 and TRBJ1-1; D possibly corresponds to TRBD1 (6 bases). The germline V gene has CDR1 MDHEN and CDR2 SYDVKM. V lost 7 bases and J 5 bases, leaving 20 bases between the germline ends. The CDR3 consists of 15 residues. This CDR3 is CASTLPQRGGTEAFF. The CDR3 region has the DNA TGTGCCAGCACCCTCCCACAAAGGGGGGGTACTGAAGCTTTCTTT. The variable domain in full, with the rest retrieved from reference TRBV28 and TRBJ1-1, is DVKVTQSSRYLVKRTGEKVFLECVQDMDHENMFWYRQDPGLGLRLIYFSYDVKMKEKGDIPEGYSVSREKKERFSLILESASTNQTSMYLCASTLPQRGGTEAFFGQGTRLTVV.

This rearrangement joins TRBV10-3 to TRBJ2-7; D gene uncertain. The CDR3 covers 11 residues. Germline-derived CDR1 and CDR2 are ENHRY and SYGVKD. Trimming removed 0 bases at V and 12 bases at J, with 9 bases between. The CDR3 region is CAISESGSAYF. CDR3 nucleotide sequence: TGTGCCATCAGTGAGTCTGGAAGCGCGTACTTC.

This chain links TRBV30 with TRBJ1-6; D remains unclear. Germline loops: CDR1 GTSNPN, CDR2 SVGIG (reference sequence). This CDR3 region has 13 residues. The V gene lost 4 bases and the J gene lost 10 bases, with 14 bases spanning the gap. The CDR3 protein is CAWKDTAGSPLHF. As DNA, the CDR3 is TGTGCCTGGAAAGACACCGCCGGGTCACCCCTCCACTTT.

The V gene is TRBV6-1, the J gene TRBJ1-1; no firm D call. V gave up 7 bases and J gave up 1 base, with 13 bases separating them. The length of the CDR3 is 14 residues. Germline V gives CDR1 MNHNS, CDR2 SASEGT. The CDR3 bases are TGTGCCAGCATCCGCGACCTGGCGAACACTGAAGCTTTCTTT. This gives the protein CASIRDLANTEAFF.

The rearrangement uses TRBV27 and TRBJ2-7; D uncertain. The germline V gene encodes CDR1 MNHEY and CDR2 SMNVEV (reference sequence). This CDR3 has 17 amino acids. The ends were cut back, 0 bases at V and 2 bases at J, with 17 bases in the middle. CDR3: CASSLSASATGTYEQYF. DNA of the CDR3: TGTGCCAGCAGTTTATCGGCCTCCGCCACCGGCACCTACGAGCAGTACTTC.

CDR3 amino acids: CASRPIRDRGTQETQYF. The CDR3 nucleotides are TGTGCCAGCAGACCCATCCGGGACAGGGGGACTCAAGAGACCCAGTACTTC. The chain joins TRBV7-8 to TRBJ2-5; TRBD1 matches at 11 bases. This CDR3 spans 17 amino acids. The germline gives CDR1 SGHVS, CDR2 FQNEAQ. V shed 6 bases and J 2 bases; nucleotides not matched to a gene: 11.

CDR3: CASSIGGTSGSFAYEQYF. The CDR3 bases are TGTGCCAGTAGTATAGGGGGGACTAGCGGGTCCTTCGCCTACGAGCAGTACTTC. V is TRBV19 and J is TRBJ2-7, with 12 bases identical to TRBD2. Germline CDR1 and CDR2: LNHDA and SQIVND (reference sequence). The CDR3 spans 18 residues. V shed 1 base, J shed 2 bases, and the junction held 9 bases outside the gene matches.

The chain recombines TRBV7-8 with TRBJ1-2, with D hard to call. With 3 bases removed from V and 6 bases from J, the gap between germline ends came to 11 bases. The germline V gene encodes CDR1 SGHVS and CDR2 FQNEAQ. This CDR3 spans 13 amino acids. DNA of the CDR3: TGTGCCAGCAGCTTTGGTCCAGACAATGGCTACACCTTC. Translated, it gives CASSFGPDNGYTF. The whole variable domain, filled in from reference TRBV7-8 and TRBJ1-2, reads GAGVSQSPRYKVAKRGQDVALRCDPISGHVSLFWYQQALGQGPEFLTYFQNEAQLDKSGLPSDRFFAERPEGSVSTLKIQRTQQEDSAVYLCASSFGPDNGYTFGSGTRLTVV.

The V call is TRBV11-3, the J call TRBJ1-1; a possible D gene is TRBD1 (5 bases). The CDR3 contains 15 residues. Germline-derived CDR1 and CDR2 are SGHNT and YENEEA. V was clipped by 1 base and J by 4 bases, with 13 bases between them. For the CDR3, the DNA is TGTGCCAGCAGCTTAGGTGGGGGACGTGCCACTGAAGCTTTCTTT. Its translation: CASSLGGGRATEAFF.

The CDR3 DNA is TGTGCCAGTAGTATAGCCCGGACTAGGAGCACAGATACGCAGTATTTT. Protein product: CASSIARTRSTDTQYF. V and J are TRBV19 and TRBJ2-3; 7 nucleotides line up with TRBD2. The CDR3 has 16 amino acids. With V trimmed by 1 base and J by 0 bases, 4 bases remained unmatched. Germline-derived CDR1 and CDR2 are LNHDA and SQIVND (reference sequence).

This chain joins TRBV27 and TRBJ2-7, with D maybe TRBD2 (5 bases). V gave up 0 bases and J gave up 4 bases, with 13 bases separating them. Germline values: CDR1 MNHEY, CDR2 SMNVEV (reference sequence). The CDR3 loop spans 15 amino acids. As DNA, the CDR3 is TGTGCCAGCAGTTTATCTTCCAGCGGAGCGTACGAGCAGTACTTC. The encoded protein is CASSLSSSGAYEQYF.

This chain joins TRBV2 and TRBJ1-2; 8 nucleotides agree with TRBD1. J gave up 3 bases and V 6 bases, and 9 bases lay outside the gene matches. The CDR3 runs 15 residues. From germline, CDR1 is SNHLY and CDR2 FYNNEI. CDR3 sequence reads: CASRTGTGGHYGYTF. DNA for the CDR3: TGTGCCAGCAGGACCGGGACAGGTGGCCACTATGGCTACACCTTC.

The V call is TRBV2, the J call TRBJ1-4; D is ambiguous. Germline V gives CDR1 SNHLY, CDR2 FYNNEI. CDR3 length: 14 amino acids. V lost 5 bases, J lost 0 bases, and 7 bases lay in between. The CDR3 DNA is TGTGCCAGCAGTTCACCCACAACTAATGAAAAACTGTTTTTT. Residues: CASSSPTTNEKLFF.

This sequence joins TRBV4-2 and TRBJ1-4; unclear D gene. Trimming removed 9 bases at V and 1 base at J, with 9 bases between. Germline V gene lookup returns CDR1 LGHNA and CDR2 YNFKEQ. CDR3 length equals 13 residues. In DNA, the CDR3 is TGTGCCAGTCAGCTCCAAACTAATGAAAAACTGTTTTTT. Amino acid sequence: CASQLQTNEKLFF.

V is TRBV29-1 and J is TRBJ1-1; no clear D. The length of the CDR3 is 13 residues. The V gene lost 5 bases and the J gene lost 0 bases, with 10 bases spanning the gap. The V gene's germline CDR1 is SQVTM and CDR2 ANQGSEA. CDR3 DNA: TGCAGCGTTCCCTCGTCTCTGAACACTGAAGCTTTCTTT. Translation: CSVPSSLNTEAFF.

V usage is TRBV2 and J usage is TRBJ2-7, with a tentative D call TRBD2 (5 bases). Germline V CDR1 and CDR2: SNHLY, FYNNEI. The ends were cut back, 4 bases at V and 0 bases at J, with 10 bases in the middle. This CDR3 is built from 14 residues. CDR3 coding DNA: TGTGCCAGCAGTGGTATGGGGAGCTCCTACGAGCAGTACTTC. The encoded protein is CASSGMGSSYEQYF.

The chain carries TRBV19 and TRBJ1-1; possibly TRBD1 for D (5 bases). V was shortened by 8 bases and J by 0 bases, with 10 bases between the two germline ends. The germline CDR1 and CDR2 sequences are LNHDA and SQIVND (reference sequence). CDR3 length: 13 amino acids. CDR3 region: CASGGTLNTEAFF. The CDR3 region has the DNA TGTGCCAGTGGAGGGACTCTGAACACTGAAGCTTTCTTT.

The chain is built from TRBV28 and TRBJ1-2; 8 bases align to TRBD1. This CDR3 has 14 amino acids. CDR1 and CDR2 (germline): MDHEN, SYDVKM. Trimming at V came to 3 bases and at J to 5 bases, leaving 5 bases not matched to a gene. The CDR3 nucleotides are TGTGCCAGCAGTTTGACAGGGGCAACGTATGGCTACACCTTC. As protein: CASSLTGATYGYTF.

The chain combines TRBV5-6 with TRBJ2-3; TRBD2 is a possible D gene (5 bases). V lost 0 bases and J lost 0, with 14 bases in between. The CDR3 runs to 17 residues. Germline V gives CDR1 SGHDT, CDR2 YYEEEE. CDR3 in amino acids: CASSLEGGEPSTDTQYF. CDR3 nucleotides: TGTGCCAGCAGCTTGGAGGGTGGGGAGCCTAGCACAGATACGCAGTATTTT.

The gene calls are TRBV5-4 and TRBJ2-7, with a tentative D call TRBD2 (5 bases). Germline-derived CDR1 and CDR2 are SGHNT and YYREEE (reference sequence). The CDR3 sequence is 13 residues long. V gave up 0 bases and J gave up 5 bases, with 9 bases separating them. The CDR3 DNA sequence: TGTGCCAGCAGCTTGGCACACGGGGACGAGCAGTACTTC. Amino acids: CASSLAHGDEQYF.

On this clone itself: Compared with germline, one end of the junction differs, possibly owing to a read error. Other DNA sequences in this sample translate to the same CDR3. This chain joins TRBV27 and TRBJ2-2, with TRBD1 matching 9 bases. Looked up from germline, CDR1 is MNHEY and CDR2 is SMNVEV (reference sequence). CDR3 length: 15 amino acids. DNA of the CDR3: TGTGCTAGCAGTCCGTGGACAGGGGACACCGGGGAGCTGTTTTTT. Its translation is CASSPWTGDTGELFF.

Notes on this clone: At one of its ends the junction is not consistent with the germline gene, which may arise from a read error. The CDR3 nucleotides read TGCGCCAGCAGCCAAGATAGATCCCGCAGGTACAGTGAGCAGTTCTTC. Translated, it gives CASSQDRSRRYSEQFF. The chain is built from TRBV4-3 and TRBJ2-1; D gene unclear. CDR3 size: 16 residues. CDR1 LGHNA and CDR2 YSLEER come from the germline V gene.

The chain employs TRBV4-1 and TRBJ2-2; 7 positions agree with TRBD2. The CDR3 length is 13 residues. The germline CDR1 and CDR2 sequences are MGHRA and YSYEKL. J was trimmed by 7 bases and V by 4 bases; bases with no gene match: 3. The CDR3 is CASSPSGDGELFF. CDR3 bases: TGCGCCAGCAGCCCGAGCGGGGACGGGGAGCTGTTTTTT.

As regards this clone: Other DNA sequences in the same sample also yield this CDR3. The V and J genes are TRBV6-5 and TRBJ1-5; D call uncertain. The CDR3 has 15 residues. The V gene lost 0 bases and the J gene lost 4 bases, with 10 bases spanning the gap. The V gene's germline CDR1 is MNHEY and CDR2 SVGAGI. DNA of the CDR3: TGTGCCAGCAGTTACTCGTTTGAAGGGAATCAGCCCCAGCATTTT. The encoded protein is CASSYSFEGNQPQHF.